These 23 T cell receptor beta chains share one sample of origin, sequenced in a study of CD8 T cells in Susac syndrome. About 0.45 to 1 ug RNA was reverse transcribed with random hexamers. TCRdb itself ran the immunoSEQ multiplex PCR reads through MiXCR, one entry per CDR3 protein. This table holds about 180,000 distinct CDR3 sequences, about 95% found once. The sample consisted of CD8+ T cells from PBMCs. These receptors all come from a human donor with multiple sclerosis.

The genes are TRBV20-1 and TRBJ1-5; 9 bases are shared with TRBD1. The CDR3 length is 16 residues. The germline V gene encodes CDR1 DFQATT and CDR2 SNEGSKA (reference sequence). The V and J ends lost 1 base and 1 base, in that order; junction bases with no gene match: 5. This chain's CDR3 is CSARGTGGVSNQPQHF. The CDR3, as DNA: TGCAGTGCTAGAGGAACAGGGGGCGTCAGCAATCAGCCCCAGCATTTT.

The rearrangement links TRBV27 to TRBJ1-1; weak D call: TRBD1 (6 bases). V lost 3 bases, J lost 4 bases, and 12 bases lay in between. This CDR3 is built from 14 residues. Looked up from germline, CDR1 is MNHEY and CDR2 is SMNVEV (reference sequence). The DNA for the CDR3 is TGTGCCAGCAGTTTGTTCAGGGGATCCACTGAAGCTTTCTTT. This gives the protein CASSLFRGSTEAFF.

The chain is built from TRBV27 and TRBJ2-1; weak D call: TRBD1 (6 bases). CDR3 length equals 14 residues. Per the germline V gene, CDR1 is MNHEY and CDR2 is SMNVEV (reference sequence). The V end was cut by 5 bases, the J end by 7 bases, with 15 bases between. The CDR3 loop is CASSRSGGWNEQFF. The CDR3 bases are TGTGCCAGCAGTAGAAGTGGGGGCTGGAATGAGCAGTTCTTC.

The CDR3 loop is CASSLSDRGPDTQYF. In nucleotides, the CDR3 is TGCGCCAGCAGTCTTTCGGACAGGGGACCAGATACGCAGTATTTT. This chain uses TRBV23-1 with TRBJ2-3, with 9 nucleotides matching TRBD1. TRBV23-1 qualifies as an ORF whose function is uncertain. V shed 4 bases, J shed 4 bases, and the junction held 6 bases outside the gene matches. The CDR3 is made up of 15 amino acids.

The CDR3 here is CASSQDLTGDYEQYF. The CDR3 DNA follows: TGTGCCAGCAGCCAAGATTTGACAGGGGACTACGAGCAGTACTTC. The chain uses TRBV14 and TRBJ2-7, with TRBD1 identical over 8 bases. The CDR3 loop spans 15 amino acids. Germline V gives CDR1 SGHDN, CDR2 FVKESK. The V and J ends lost 0 bases and 3 bases, in that order; junction bases with no gene match: 4.

This chain joins TRBV6-6 and TRBJ2-7; 7 bases match TRBD2. This CDR3 comprises 14 residues. Per germline, CDR1 MNHNY and CDR2 SVGAGI (reference sequence). The V segment lost 4 bases and the J segment 2 bases; nucleotides outside the gene matches: 5. The CDR3 DNA is TGTGCCAGCAGTTCTCTAGCGGCCCCCTACGAGCAGTACTTC. It is translated as CASSSLAAPYEQYF.

This chain connects TRBV20-1 to TRBJ2-7; D possibly matches TRBD1 or TRBD2 (5 bases each). Looked up from germline, CDR1 is DFQATT and CDR2 is SNEGSKA (reference sequence). V was cut by 0 bases and J by 5 bases, with 14 bases left in between. This CDR3 comprises 14 residues. The CDR3 is CSARDFASGHEQYF. CDR3 in DNA: TGCAGTGCTAGAGATTTCGCTTCGGGGCACGAGCAGTACTTC.

This chain connects TRBV15 to TRBJ2-7; no clear D. This CDR3 contains 16 residues. Germline V gives CDR1 LNHNV, CDR2 YYDKDF (reference sequence). The germline V and J ends were trimmed by 3 bases and 3 bases, with 18 bases remaining between them. The CDR3: CATSRSLSHSDYEQYF. The CDR3 region has the DNA TGTGCCACCAGCAGGTCGTTAAGTCACAGTGACTACGAGCAGTACTTC. Full variable domain (outside the CDR3, taken from reference TRBV15 and TRBJ2-7): DAMVIQNPRYQVTQFGKPVTLSCSQTLNHNVMYWYQQKSSQAPKLLFHYYDKDFNNEADTPDNFQSRRPNTSFCFLDIRSPGLGDTAMYLCATSRSLSHSDYEQYFGPGTRLTVT.

There are a few counts of this clonotype. V is TRBV2 and J is TRBJ2-1, with D tentatively TRBD1 or TRBD2 (5 bases each). Trimming pared 4 bases from V and 5 bases from J, leaving 9 bases between. This CDR3 region has 13 residues. In germline, CDR1 is SNHLY, CDR2 FYNNEI. The CDR3 coding sequence is TGTGCCAGCAGTGGGCAGGGAGACAATGAGCAGTTCTTC. It encodes CASSGQGDNEQFF.

The V call is TRBV20-1, the J call TRBJ1-2, with 9 bases aligning to TRBD1. V dropped 6 bases and J dropped 7; count of bases not matched to a gene: 9. The CDR3 is 13 residues long. The germline gives CDR1 DFQATT, CDR2 SNEGSKA (reference sequence). The CDR3 loop reads CSAEDRGFLGYTF. Here the CDR3 DNA reads TGCAGTGCGGAGGACAGGGGCTTTCTTGGCTACACCTTC.

The gene calls are TRBV30 and TRBJ1-1, with D hard to call. Germline CDR1 and CDR2: GTSNPN and SVGIG (reference sequence). V was trimmed by 0 bases and J by 1 base, leaving 9 bases between them. The CDR3 is 14 amino acids. CDR3 bases: TGTGCCTGGAGTGTTAGGCAGTCGAACACTGAAGCTTTCTTT. Amino acid sequence: CAWSVRQSNTEAFF.

This chain joins TRBV7-2 and TRBJ2-5; 9 bases are a match to TRBD1. V shed 5 bases and J 5 bases; nucleotides not matched to a gene: 15. This CDR3 comprises 17 residues. CDR1 and CDR2 (germline): SGHTA, FQGNSA. The CDR3 protein is CASSLGFRTGATETQYF. The CDR3 region has the DNA TGTGCCAGCAGCCTGGGATTTCGGACAGGGGCGACGGAGACCCAGTACTTC.

This chain uses TRBV27 with TRBJ2-7; D assignment may be TRBD1 or TRBD2 (5 bases each). The V end lost 7 bases, the J end lost 5 bases, and 15 bases lay between the germline ends. Germline lookup yields CDR1 MNHEY and CDR2 SMNVEV (reference sequence). The CDR3 runs 13 residues. The CDR3 bases are TGTGCCAGCACTCTGGGGGTGGGGAACGAGCAGTACTTC. Translation gives CASTLGVGNEQYF.

This rearrangement joins TRBV20-1 to TRBJ2-1; 7 bases agree with TRBD1. Trimming took 6 bases from V and 5 from J; bases not matched to a gene: 10. The germline V gene has CDR1 DFQATT and CDR2 SNEGSKA (reference sequence). This CDR3 has 14 residues. The CDR3 sequence is CSARKGQLNNEQFF. The CDR3 DNA reads TGCAGTGCAAGGAAGGGACAGCTTAACAATGAGCAGTTCTTC.

This chain links TRBV20-1 with TRBJ2-1; D is possibly TRBD2 (5 bases). The CDR3 runs to 18 residues. The germline V gene has CDR1 DFQATT and CDR2 SNEGSKA (reference sequence). V lost 5 bases and J lost 4, with 27 bases in between. This CDR3 is CSALIVDNSVTGYNEQFF. The CDR3 bases are TGCAGTGCTCTTATCGTCGATAATAGCGTGACGGGATACAATGAGCAGTTCTTC.

J is TRBJ2-3 and V is TRBV20-1; D possibly matches TRBD1 or TRBD2 (6 bases each). V was cut by 1 base and J by 2 bases, with 13 bases left in between. The V gene's germline CDR1 is DFQATT and CDR2 SNEGSKA (reference sequence). The CDR3 is made up of 15 amino acids. CDR3 sequence: CSARAVGGPTDTQYF. As DNA, the CDR3 is TGCAGTGCTAGAGCCGTGGGGGGCCCCACAGATACGCAGTATTTT.

The gene calls are TRBV13 and TRBJ2-1; 7 bases match TRBD2. This CDR3 has 14 amino acids. V shed 5 bases and J 7 bases; nucleotides not matched to a gene: 8. Germline V gene data show CDR1 as PRHDT and CDR2 as FYEKMQ (reference sequence). CDR3 in DNA: TGTGCCAGCAGCAAACTAGCGTTGCGGAATGAGCAGTTCTTC. It encodes CASSKLALRNEQFF.

V is TRBV29-1 and J is TRBJ1-2; D call uncertain. Germline assignment: CDR1 SQVTM and CDR2 ANQGSEA. The CDR3 is made up of 12 amino acids. The V and J ends lost 4 bases and 6 bases respectively, with 12 bases between them. CDR3 residues: CSVVGLGDGYTF. The CDR3 region has the DNA TGCAGCGTTGTAGGCCTCGGGGATGGCTACACCTTC.

This rearrangement joins TRBV29-1 to TRBJ2-3; no clear D gene. The V and J ends lost 7 bases and 2 bases respectively, with 13 bases between them. Germline lookup yields CDR1 SQVTM and CDR2 ANQGSEA. The CDR3 is made up of 13 amino acids. CDR3 amino acids: CSGDADITDTQYF. The CDR3 DNA sequence: TGCAGCGGTGATGCTGATATCACAGATACGCAGTATTTT.

V and J are TRBV5-1 and TRBJ2-3, with D maybe TRBD2 (6 bases). The CDR3 is 15 amino acids. CDR1 and CDR2 (germline): SGHRS, YFSETQ. V was trimmed by 6 bases and J by 2 bases, leaving 16 bases between them. CDR3: CASTYIGGYTDTQYF. The CDR3 DNA reads TGCGCCAGCACGTACATCGGGGGATACACAGATACGCAGTATTTT.

The chain uses TRBV29-1 and TRBJ1-2; TRBD1 matches 9 bases. Germline V gene sequence: CDR1 SQVTM, CDR2 ANQGSEA. V gave up 1 base and J gave up 4 bases; unmatched junction bases: 1. The CDR3 covers 13 residues. CDR3 sequence: CSVEADRGYGYTF. The CDR3, as DNA: TGCAGCGTTGAAGCGGACAGGGGCTATGGCTACACCTTC.

The V and J genes are TRBV28 and TRBJ2-1; D unresolved. This CDR3 region has 12 residues. Germline V CDR1 and CDR2: MDHEN, SYDVKM. Between the trimmed V and J ends, which lost 2 bases and 10 bases, there was a span of 9 bases. DNA of the CDR3: TGTGCCAGCAGTTTACGGTATGACGAGCAGTTCTTC. The encoded protein is CASSLRYDEQFF.

This chain joins TRBV20-1 and TRBJ1-4; the D is unclear. Deletions cut 0 bases from V and 4 bases from J, with 12 bases between. Germline V lookup: CDR1 DFQATT, CDR2 SNEGSKA (reference sequence). This CDR3 contains 15 residues. The CDR3 here is CSARDGRTGNEKLFF. DNA for the CDR3: TGCAGTGCTAGAGATGGCAGGACGGGTAATGAAAAACTGTTTTTT.